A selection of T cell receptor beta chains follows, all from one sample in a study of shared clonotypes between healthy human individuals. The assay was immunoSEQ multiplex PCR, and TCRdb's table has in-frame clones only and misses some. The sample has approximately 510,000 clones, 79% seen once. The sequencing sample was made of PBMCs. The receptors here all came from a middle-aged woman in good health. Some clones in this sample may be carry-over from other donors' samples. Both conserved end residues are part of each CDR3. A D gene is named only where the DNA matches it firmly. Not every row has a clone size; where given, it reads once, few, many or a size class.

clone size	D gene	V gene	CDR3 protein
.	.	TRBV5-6	CASSLAAVPKEQYF
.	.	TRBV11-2	CASSLVVQYNEQFF
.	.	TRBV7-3	CASSREAEGNSPLHF
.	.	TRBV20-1	CSARSTETQYF
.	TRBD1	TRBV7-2	CASGQEETQYF
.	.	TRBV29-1	CSVGVRTSSGANVLTF
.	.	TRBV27	CASSPPGGGAWTGKLFF
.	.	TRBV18	CASSPGDGRGGAFF
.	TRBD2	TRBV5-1	CASSLRPGLAGDEQFF
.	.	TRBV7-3	CASSLEAVGTGELFF
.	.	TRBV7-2	CASSSRTMGTQYF
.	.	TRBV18	CASTPGRDNEKLFF
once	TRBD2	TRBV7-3	CASSPGLAEDTDTQYF
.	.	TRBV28	CASSLFSGGGNQPQHF
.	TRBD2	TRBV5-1	CASSFSGSHGETQYF
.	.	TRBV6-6	CASSYVGTLETQYF
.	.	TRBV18	CASSPEYADHEQYF
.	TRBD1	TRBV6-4	CASSEGTGGRAFF
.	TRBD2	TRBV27	CASSSTSVKTYF
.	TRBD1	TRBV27	CASSPWTGSYEQYF
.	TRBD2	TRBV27	CASSSLAGLPATQYF
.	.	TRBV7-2	CASSWVSGLTSGANVLTF
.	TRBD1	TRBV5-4	CASRSRQGQETQYF
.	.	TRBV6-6	CASSYSFSGTLDEQFF
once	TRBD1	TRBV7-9	CASSSQGASDYGYTF
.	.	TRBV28	CASSPGGLNTEAFF
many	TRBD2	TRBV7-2	CASSLWATSGSSYNEQFF
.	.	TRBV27	CASSLKDGNQPQHF
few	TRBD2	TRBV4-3	CASSQEGGSGSSYNEQFF
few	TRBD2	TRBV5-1	CASSSLTGLAGTGELFF
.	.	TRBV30	CAWSEAGLNYGYTF
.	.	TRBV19	CASSTTGEGIDEQFF
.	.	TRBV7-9	CASSFPGTNLGTQYF
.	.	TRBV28	CASSPQDLGGKLFF
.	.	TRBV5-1	CASSLGRTPVRETQYF
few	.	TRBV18	CASSHGQSGNTIYF
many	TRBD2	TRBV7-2	CASSLVLAGGKSTDTQYF
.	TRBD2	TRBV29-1	CSVAPGLARNEQFF